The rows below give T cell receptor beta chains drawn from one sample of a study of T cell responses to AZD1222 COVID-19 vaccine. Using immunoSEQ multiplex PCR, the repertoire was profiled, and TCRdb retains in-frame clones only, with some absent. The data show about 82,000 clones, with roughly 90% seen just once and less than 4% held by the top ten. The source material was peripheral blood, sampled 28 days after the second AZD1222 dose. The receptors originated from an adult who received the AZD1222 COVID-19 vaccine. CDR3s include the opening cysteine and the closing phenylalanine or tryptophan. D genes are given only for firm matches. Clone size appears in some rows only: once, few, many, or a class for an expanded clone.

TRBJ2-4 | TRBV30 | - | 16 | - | TGTGCCTGGAGCCTGTACTGGCAGAGTCCCAAAAACATTCAGTACTTC | CAWSLYWQSPKNIQYF
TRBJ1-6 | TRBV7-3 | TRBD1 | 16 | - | TGTGCCAGCAGCTTAGCAGGGGGGAATCTTAATTCACCCCTCCACTTT | CASSLAGGNLNSPLHF
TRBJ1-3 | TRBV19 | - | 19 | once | TGTGCCAGTAGTCCCTGGGGGAGGTCCGCGTTCAGCTCTGGAAACACCATATATTTT | CASSPWGRSAFSSGNTIYF
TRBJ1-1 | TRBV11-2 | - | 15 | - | TGTGCCAGCAGCTTAGGCTGGGGGCTTCAATCTGAAGCTTTCTTT | CASSLGWGLQSEAFF
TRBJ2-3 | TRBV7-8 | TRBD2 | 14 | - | TGTGCCAGCAGCTCTAGCGGGAGCACAGATACGCAGTATTTT | CASSSSGSTDTQYF
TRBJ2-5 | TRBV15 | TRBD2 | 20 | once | TGTGCCACCAGCAGAGATGAGTGGACTAGCGGGGGGCAACTCCAAGAGACCCAGTACTTC | CATSRDEWTSGGQLQETQYF
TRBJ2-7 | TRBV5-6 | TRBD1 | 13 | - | TGTGCCAGCAGCCCGGACAGGGACGGCGAGCAGTACTTC | CASSPDRDGEQYF
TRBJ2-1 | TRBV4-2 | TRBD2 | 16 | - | TGTGCCAGCAGCCCGGACGGGGGGGAGGCCTACAATGAGCAGTTCTTC | CASSPDGGEAYNEQFF
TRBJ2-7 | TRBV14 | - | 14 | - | TGTGCCAGCAGCCAAGATCTTGCGGCTGGCGAGCAGTACTTC | CASSQDLAAGEQYF
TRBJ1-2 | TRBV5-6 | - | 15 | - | TGTGCCAGCAGCACCGGCGGGGCTGCTAACTATGGCTACACCTTC | CASSTGGAANYGYTF
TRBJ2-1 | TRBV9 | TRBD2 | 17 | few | TGTGCCAGCAGCCCTGGGACTAGCGGGGGGCCAAGGGATGAGCAGTTCTTC | CASSPGTSGGPRDEQFF
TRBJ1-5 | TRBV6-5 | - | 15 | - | TGTGCCAGCAGTCATGGGACGGATAGCAATCAGCCCCAGCATTTT | CASSHGTDSNQPQHF
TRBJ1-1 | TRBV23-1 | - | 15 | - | TGCGCCAGCACCCCGTTCGGCAGCAGAAACACTGAAGCTTTCTTT | CASTPFGSRNTEAFF
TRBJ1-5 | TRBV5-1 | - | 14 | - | TGCGCCAGCAGCTTGGGGACGGCCGATCAGCCCCAGCATTTT | CASSLGTADQPQHF
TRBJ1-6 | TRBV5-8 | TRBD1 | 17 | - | TGTGCCAGCAGCCCCGGACAGGGGTCATATAATTTTCCACCCCTCCACTTT | CASSPGQGSYNFPPLHF
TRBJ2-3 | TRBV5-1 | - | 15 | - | TGCGCCAGCAGTATGGCGCCAGAAGCCACAGATACGCAGTATTTT | CASSMAPEATDTQYF
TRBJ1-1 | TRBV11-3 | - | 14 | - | TGTGCCAGCAGTCCGAGCCTTCGGAACACTGAAGCTTTCTTT | CASSPSLRNTEAFF
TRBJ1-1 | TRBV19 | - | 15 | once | TGTGCCAGTAGTATAGTTGGGGGGAAGAACACTGAAGCTTTCTTT | CASSIVGGKNTEAFF
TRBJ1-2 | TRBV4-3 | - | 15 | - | TGCGCCAGCAGCCAATGGACAGATTCCATCTATGGCTACACCTTC | CASSQWTDSIYGYTF
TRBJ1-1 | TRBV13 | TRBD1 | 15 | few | TGTGCCAGCAGCTTAGATGGAGGGGGCTACACTGAAGCTTTCTTT | CASSLDGGGYTEAFF
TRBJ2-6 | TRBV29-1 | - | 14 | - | TGCAGCGTTGAGGGGGGCTCTGGGGCCAACGTCCTGACTTTC | CSVEGGSGANVLTF
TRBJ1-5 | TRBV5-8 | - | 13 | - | TGTGCCAGCAGCCAGCGGGGCAATCAGCCCCAGCATTTT | CASSQRGNQPQHF
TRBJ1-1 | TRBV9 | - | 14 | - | TGTGCCAGCACCTCCGGGACAAGGAACACTGAAGCTTTCTTT | CASTSGTRNTEAFF
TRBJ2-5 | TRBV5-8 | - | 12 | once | TGTGCCAGCATGTTAGCGGCAGAGACCCAGTACTTC | CASMLAAETQYF
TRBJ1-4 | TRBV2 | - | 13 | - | TGTGCCAGCACCGAGACAGTTTTGGAGAAACTGTTTTTT | CASTETVLEKLFF
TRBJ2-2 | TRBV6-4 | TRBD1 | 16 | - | TGTGCCAGCAGTGATGGGGACAGGGGAAACACCGGGGAGCTGTTTTTT | CASSDGDRGNTGELFF
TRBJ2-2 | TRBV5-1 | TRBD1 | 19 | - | TGCGCCAGCAGCTTGGAGGGCACGACAGGGTCGGGACGTACCGGGGAGCTGTTTTTT | CASSLEGTTGSGRTGELFF
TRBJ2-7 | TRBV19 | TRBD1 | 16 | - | TGTGCCAGTAGTTCCCAGGGGGACAGAGCCTCCTACGAGCAGTACTTC | CASSSQGDRASYEQYF
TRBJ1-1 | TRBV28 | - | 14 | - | TGTGCCAGCAGGCGAAATGAAGCAGTCGGGGAAGCTTTCTTT | CASRRNEAVGEAFF
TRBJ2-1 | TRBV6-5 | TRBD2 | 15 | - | TGTGCCAGCAGTACGACTAGCGGGGGGGCTTATGAGCAGTTCTTC | CASSTTSGGAYEQFF
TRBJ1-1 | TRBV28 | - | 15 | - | TGTGCCAGCAGTCGCTGGACGTCAGGGAACACTGAAGCTTTCTTT | CASSRWTSGNTEAFF
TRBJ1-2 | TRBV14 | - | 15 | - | TGTGCCAGCAGCCAAATGGGGAGGGGGAAAGGAAACTACACCTTC | CASSQMGRGKGNYTF
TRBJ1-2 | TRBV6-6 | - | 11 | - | TGTGCCAGCAGGAACAACTATGGCTACACCTTC | CASRNNYGYTF
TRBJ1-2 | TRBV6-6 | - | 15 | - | TGTGCCAGCAGTACAGCCATATTCGAGCACTCTGGCTACACCTTC | CASSTAIFEHSGYTF
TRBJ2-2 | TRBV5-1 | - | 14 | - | TGCGCCAGCAGCTTGAGTTGGGGCACCGGGGAGCTGTTTTTT | CASSLSWGTGELFF
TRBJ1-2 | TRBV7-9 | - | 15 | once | TGTGCCAGCAGCTTAGGGCAGGGAACGAACTATGGCTACACCTTC | CASSLGQGTNYGYTF
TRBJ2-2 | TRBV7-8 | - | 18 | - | TGTGCCAGCAGCGGGCTGGATGGGGGCAGGACGAACACCGGGGAGCTGTTTTTT | CASSGLDGGRTNTGELFF